The rows below give T cell receptor beta chains drawn from one sample of a study of cytomegalovirus exposure and HLA in healthy donors. Sequencing used immunoSEQ multiplex PCR; TCRdb keeps in-frame clones, though not all of them. Of about 130,000 clones listed, less than 80% are singletons. Sequencing input: PBMCs. The receptor source for this set is a man aged 40-50 years in good health and CMV-seropositive. Each CDR3 is given with its conserved first and last residue. The order of the fields is clone size, V gene, CDR3 protein. Not every row has a clone size; where given, it reads once, few, many or a size class.

NA,TRBV28,CASEELKKTEAFF
NA,TRBV28,CASSSTGGLNQPQHF
few,TRBV27,CASSPGGGNSGNTIYF
NA,TRBV29-1,CSVEDWVGGRAKNIQYF
once,TRBV28,CASSFPDRLQNIQYF
NA,TRBV6-1,CASSEARGLEKLFF
once,TRBV10-2,CASEAGGLLEETQYF
few,TRBV6-4,CASSPGVITEAFF
NA,TRBV7-8,CASSLRVGTGWDGNQPQHF
NA,TRBV15,CATSRGLIADQETQYF
NA,TRBV7-9,CASSLGTGGYEKWNQPQHF
NA,TRBV6-1,CASSLTGPGGYTF
NA,TRBV19,CASRFLPRGGELFF
NA,TRBV6-1,CASSEAWGLGRETQYF
NA,TRBV2,CARSTRSGTEAFF
NA,TRBV7-9,CASSLIAGVLEGEQFF
once,TRBV2,CASRPPGTNYGYTF
NA,TRBV4-1,CASSARDSSGYGEQYF
few,TRBV19,CASSTDSKIYGYTF
NA,TRBV7-2,CASSLIGQGMGDEQFF
NA,TRBV7-6,CASSFGGDGAEAFF
few,TRBV6-5,CATSDRGADYGYTF
NA,TRBV7-2,CASSHQTGTQKTQYF
NA,TRBV7-8,CASSLEGQDYGYTF
NA,TRBV7-9,CASSPGRNTEAFF